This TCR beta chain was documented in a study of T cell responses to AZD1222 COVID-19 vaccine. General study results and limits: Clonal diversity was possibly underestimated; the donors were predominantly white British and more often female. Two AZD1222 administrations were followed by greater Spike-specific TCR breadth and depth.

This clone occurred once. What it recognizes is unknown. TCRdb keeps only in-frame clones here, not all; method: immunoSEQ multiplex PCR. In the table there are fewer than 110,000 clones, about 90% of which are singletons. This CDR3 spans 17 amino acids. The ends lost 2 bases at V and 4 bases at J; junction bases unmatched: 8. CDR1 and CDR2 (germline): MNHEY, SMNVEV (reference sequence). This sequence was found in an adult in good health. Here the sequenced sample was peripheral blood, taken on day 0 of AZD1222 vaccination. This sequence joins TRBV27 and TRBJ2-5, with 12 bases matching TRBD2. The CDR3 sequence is CASSLAASGGAGETQYF. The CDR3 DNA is TGTGCCAGCAGTTTAGCCGCTAGCGGGGGGGCGGGAGAGACCCAGTACTTC.